The next 16 T cell receptor beta chains were all read from a single sample in a study of blood T cell repertoires in COVID-19. Generated by immunoSEQ multiplex PCR, the TCRdb table keeps only in-frame clones and is missing some. This sample carries 200,000 to 250,000 clones, 84% of them seen once, and the ten largest clones take 3.5% to 4.5%. The specimen was peripheral blood. All receptors derive from a man in his forties or fifties with acute or convalescent COVID-19.

J is TRBJ2-7 and V is TRBV7-3, with 8 nucleotides matching TRBD2. J lost 0 bases, V lost 5 bases, and 6 bases had no gene match. The germline CDR1 and CDR2 sequences are SGHTA and FQGTGA. This CDR3 comprises 15 residues. The CDR3 coding sequence is TGTGCCAGCAGCCCCGATAGCGGGGACTCCTACGAGCAGTACTTC. It translates to CASSPDSGDSYEQYF.

The rearrangement links TRBV7-2 to TRBJ1-2; a possible D gene is TRBD1 (6 bases). V dropped 6 bases and J dropped 0 bases, with 14 bases sitting between them. The CDR3 contains 15 residues. Per germline, CDR1 SGHTA and CDR2 FQGNSA. The CDR3 is CASRTQGHANYGYTF. The CDR3 region has the DNA TGTGCCAGCAGAACACAGGGCCACGCTAACTATGGCTACACCTTC.

CDR3 sequence reads: CASSVAGGGTDTQYF. CDR3 sequence (DNA): TGTGCCAGCAGTGTTGCGGGAGGTGGCACAGATACGCAGTATTTT. This sequence joins TRBV6-4 and TRBJ2-3; 8 nucleotides match TRBD2. Losses at the gene ends were 4 bases for V and 1 base for J; bases not matched to a gene: 4. This CDR3 is 15 amino acids long. Germline lookup yields CDR1 MRHNA and CDR2 SNTAGT.

The chain joins TRBV6-5 to TRBJ1-5; TRBD1 matches 7 bases. Germline loops: CDR1 MNHEY, CDR2 SVGAGI. V trimming: 8 bases; J trimming: 3 bases; junction bases outside the gene matches: 4. This CDR3 comprises 13 residues. CDR3 loop: CASRDSYNQPQHF. CDR3 coding DNA: TGTGCCAGCCGGGACAGCTACAATCAGCCCCAGCATTTT.

This sequence joins TRBV24-1 and TRBJ2-2; 8 nucleotides match TRBD2. V dropped 7 bases and J dropped 7; count of bases not matched to a gene: 7. The CDR3 is 14 amino acids. Germline V lookup: CDR1 KGHDR, CDR2 SFDVKD. CDR3 nucleotides: TGTGCCACCAGCCTAGCGGGCGGTTTCGGGGAGCTGTTTTTT. This codes for CATSLAGGFGELFF.

This chain links TRBV5-1 with TRBJ2-7; 11 nucleotides match TRBD2. This CDR3 has 16 amino acids. Germline loops: CDR1 SGHRS, CDR2 YFSETQ. The V segment lost 3 bases and the J segment 0 bases; nucleotides outside the gene matches: 5. Here the CDR3 DNA reads TGCGCCAGCAGCTCCTTAGCGGGAGGGACCTCCTACGAGCAGTACTTC. Encoded protein: CASSSLAGGTSYEQYF. Together with reference TRBV5-1 and TRBJ2-7, the CDR3 gives the full variable domain: KAGVTQTPRYLIKTRGQQVTLSCSPISGHRSVSWYQQTPGQGLQFLFEYFSETQRNKGNFPGRFSGRQFSNSRSEMNVSTLELGDSALYLCASSSLAGGTSYEQYFGPGTRLTVT.

This clone was counted once. The V and J genes are TRBV5-1 and TRBJ2-3; TRBD2 matches 9 bases. CDR1 SGHRS and CDR2 YFSETQ come from the germline V gene. V lost 0 bases and J lost 3; bases outside the gene matches: 8. The CDR3 extends over 17 amino acids. CDR3 coding DNA: TGCGCCAGCAGCTTGGGGTCTAGCGGGGCAGGGACAGATACGCAGTATTTT. Translated: CASSLGSSGAGTDTQYF. The full variable domain, in which reference TRBV5-1 and TRBJ2-3 provide the parts outside the CDR3, is KAGVTQTPRYLIKTRGQQVTLSCSPISGHRSVSWYQQTPGQGLQFLFEYFSETQRNKGNFPGRFSGRQFSNSRSEMNVSTLELGDSALYLCASSLGSSGAGTDTQYFGPGTRLTVL.

The chain recombines TRBV19 with TRBJ1-3; 12 bases map to TRBD1. The V gene's germline CDR1 is LNHDA and CDR2 SQIVND (reference sequence). With V trimmed by 4 bases and J by 4 bases, 5 bases remained unmatched. This CDR3 is built from 16 residues. The CDR3 DNA is TGTGCCAGTAGTACGGGACAGGGGGCGGCAGGAAACACCATATATTTT. Translated, it gives CASSTGQGAAGNTIYF.

J is TRBJ2-7 and V is TRBV27; D is possibly TRBD1 (6 bases). This CDR3 is built from 13 residues. From germline, CDR1 is MNHEY and CDR2 SMNVEV (reference sequence). V shed 1 base and J shed 7 bases, with 11 bases lying between them. CDR3 in amino acids: CASSLLGAREQYF. In DNA form, the CDR3 reads TGTGCCAGCAGTTTATTGGGGGCGCGAGAGCAGTACTTC.

This clone has just a few counts. This chain connects TRBV27 to TRBJ2-1, with 7 bases aligning to TRBD2. There are 14 residues in the CDR3. The germline gives CDR1 MNHEY, CDR2 SMNVEV (reference sequence). With V trimmed by 5 bases and J by 5 bases, 6 bases remained unmatched. The CDR3 loop is CASSPRLAHNEQFF. The CDR3 nucleotides are TGTGCCAGCAGTCCCCGACTAGCTCACAATGAGCAGTTCTTC.

J is TRBJ1-1 and V is TRBV10-3, with D possibly TRBD1 on 5 matching bases. The CDR3 loop spans 13 amino acids. Trimming took 7 bases from V and 4 from J, leaving 13 bases between them. The germline V gene has CDR1 ENHRY and CDR2 SYGVKD. CDR3 sequence (DNA): TGTGCCATCAAGGGGCAGTTGAGCACTGAAGCTTTCTTT. Protein: CAIKGQLSTEAFF.

The rearrangement joins TRBV7-3 to TRBJ1-4; the D gene is possibly TRBD1 (5 bases). The V gene lost 5 bases and the J gene lost 2 bases, with 12 bases spanning the gap. CDR1 and CDR2 from the germline V gene are SGHTA and FQGTGA. CDR3 length: 15 residues. CDR3 in amino acids: CASSLNGGTNEKLFF. CDR3 nucleotide sequence: TGTGCCAGCAGCCTCAACGGGGGTACTAATGAAAAACTGTTTTTT.

The rearrangement joins TRBV5-4 to TRBJ2-6, with D tentatively TRBD2 (5 bases). Trimming removed 1 base at V and 2 bases at J, with 7 bases between. Germline V gene lookup returns CDR1 SGHNT and CDR2 YYREEE (reference sequence). This CDR3 has 15 residues. The CDR3 spells CASSLSGAGANVLTF. The DNA for the CDR3 is TGTGCCAGCAGCTTGTCCGGGGCTGGGGCCAACGTCCTGACTTTC.

This chain links TRBV7-8 with TRBJ2-1; 7 bases fit TRBD2. The CDR3 is 17 amino acids. Trimming cost V 6 bases and J 4 bases; bases outside gene matches: 15. The V gene's germline CDR1 is SGHVS and CDR2 FQNEAQ. CDR3 protein: CASSLRGATSLYNEQFF. The CDR3 nucleotides are TGTGCCAGCAGTCTGAGGGGCGCGACTAGCTTATACAATGAGCAGTTCTTC.

The chain recombines TRBV12-5 with TRBJ2-7; TRBD1 matches 8 bases. V gave up 6 bases and J gave up 6 bases; unmatched junction bases: 4. CDR1 and CDR2 (germline): LGHNT, FRNRAP. The CDR3 has 12 amino acids. CDR3 region: CASGLGQGEQYF. In nucleotides, the CDR3 is TGTGCTAGTGGCTTAGGACAGGGCGAGCAGTACTTC.

V is TRBV9 and J is TRBJ1-4; 7 positions match TRBD1. The CDR3 extends over 15 amino acids. Per the germline V gene, CDR1 is SGDLS and CDR2 is YYNGEE. The J segment lost 8 bases and the V segment lost 4 bases, leaving 11 bases of the junction unmatched. This CDR3 reads CASSPRDSTWEKLFF. In nucleotides, the CDR3 is TGTGCCAGCAGCCCCAGGGACAGTACATGGGAAAAACTGTTTTTT. Supplemented by reference TRBV9 and TRBJ1-4, the full variable domain reads DSGVTQTPKHLITATGQRVTLRCSPRSGDLSVYWYQQSLDQGLQFLIQYYNGEERAKGNILERFSAQQFPDLHSELNLSSLELGDSALYFCASSPRDSTWEKLFFGSGTQLSVL.